The 25 T cell receptor beta chains reported below all come from one sample, sequenced in a study of blood T cell repertoires in COVID-19. The protocol was immunoSEQ multiplex PCR, while the TCRdb copy is restricted to in-frame clones and leaves out a portion. The sample consists of 250,000 or so clones, 80% to 90% of them appearing once. The sequencing input was peripheral blood. The receptors here all came from a man aged 35-49 years who had recovered from COVID-19.

The chain couples TRBV27 to TRBJ1-2; D gene unclear. Trimming removed 2 bases at V and 2 bases at J, with 9 bases between. The CDR3 is 14 amino acids. Germline CDR1 is MNHEY and CDR2 is SMNVEV (reference sequence). CDR3 sequence: CASSLAPRNYGYTF. The DNA of the CDR3 is TGTGCCAGCAGTTTAGCGCCCCGAAACTATGGCTACACCTTC.

This chain joins TRBV10-2 and TRBJ2-3; 10 bases align to TRBD2. Germline CDR1 WSHSY, CDR2 SAAADI. Losses at the gene ends were 8 bases for V and 2 bases for J; bases not matched to a gene: 4. The CDR3 runs to 14 residues. CDR3: CASQSGGVTDTQYF. The CDR3 nucleotides read TGCGCCAGCCAAAGCGGGGGGGTCACAGATACGCAGTATTTT.

The chain combines TRBV7-9 with TRBJ1-3; 7 nucleotides match TRBD1. CDR1 SEHNR and CDR2 FQNEAQ come from the germline V gene (reference sequence). The V segment lost 1 base and the J segment 0 bases; nucleotides outside the gene matches: 3. The CDR3 sequence is 16 residues long. CDR3 coding DNA: TGTGCCAGCAGCTTAGGGACAGGCCGCTCTGGAAACACCATATATTTT. Residues: CASSLGTGRSGNTIYF. The variable domain in full, completed from reference TRBV7-9 and TRBJ1-3, reads DTGVSQNPRHKITKRGQNVTFRCDPISEHNRLYWYRQTLGQGPEFLTYFQNEAQLEKSRLLSDRFSAERPKGSFSTLEIQRTEQGDSAMYLCASSLGTGRSGNTIYFGEGSWLTVV.

This chain joins TRBV28 and TRBJ2-7; D is unclear. CDR3 size: 13 residues. The germline CDR1 and CDR2 sequences are MDHEN and SYDVKM. The ends were cut back, 3 bases at V and 6 bases at J, with 12 bases in the middle. This chain's CDR3 is CASSFRPAFEQYF. CDR3 nucleotides: TGTGCCAGCAGTTTTAGGCCAGCGTTCGAGCAGTACTTC.

The V call is TRBV15, the J call TRBJ2-3, with TRBD1 matching over 9 bases. CDR3 length: 16 residues. Losses at the gene ends were 0 bases for V and 4 bases for J; bases not matched to a gene: 5. Germline CDR1 reads LNHNV; CDR2 reads YYDKDF (reference sequence). CDR3 sequence reads: CATSRETGTGSDTQYF. The CDR3 DNA is TGTGCCACCAGCAGAGAAACCGGGACAGGGTCAGATACGCAGTATTTT.

This clone came up a few times. The chain is built from TRBV2 and TRBJ1-2; D unclear. V dropped 8 bases and J dropped 8 bases, with 15 bases sitting between them. The CDR3 extends over 12 amino acids. Germline V gene lookup returns CDR1 SNHLY and CDR2 FYNNEI. Here the CDR3 DNA reads TGTGCCAGCGTTGAGAGGGTCGGGGGCTACACCTTC. This encodes CASVERVGGYTF.

The J gene is TRBJ1-4, the V gene TRBV6-2 or TRBV6-3; 9 positions match TRBD1. The CDR3 runs 17 residues. Losses at the gene ends were 1 base for V and 4 bases for J; bases not matched to a gene: 7. CDR1 is MNHEY and CDR2 is SVGEGT in the germline V gene. CDR3 in DNA: TGTGCCAGCAGTTACTTGCCGGTGGGACAGGGTAATGAAAAACTGTTTTTT. Translation gives CASSYLPVGQGNEKLFF.

The chain carries TRBV19 and TRBJ2-3, with 9 bases that match TRBD1. This CDR3 has 17 residues. V was pared by 4 bases and J by 5 bases, with 13 bases of the junction left unmatched. Germline V gene data show CDR1 as LNHDA and CDR2 as SQIVND (reference sequence). Written as DNA, the CDR3 is TGTGCCAGTAGTAAAATTAAGACAGGGGGATCAATAGATACGCAGTATTTT. Its protein is CASSKIKTGGSIDTQYF. Complete variable domain (other parts from reference TRBV19 and TRBJ2-3): DGGITQSPKYLFRKEGQNVTLSCEQNLNHDAMYWYRQDPGQGLRLIYYSQIVNDFQKGDIAEGYSVSREKKESFPLTVTSAQKNPTAFYLCASSKIKTGGSIDTQYFGPGTRLTVL.

The count of this clone is one. The J gene is TRBJ1-1, the V gene TRBV5-5, with D possibly being TRBD1 (5 bases). The V end was cut by 2 bases, the J end by 5 bases, with 10 bases between. This CDR3 comprises 13 residues. Per germline, CDR1 SGHKS and CDR2 YYEKEE (reference sequence). CDR3 amino acids: CASSFAGNTEAFF. The DNA for the CDR3 is TGTGCCAGCAGCTTTGCAGGGAATACTGAAGCTTTCTTT. The whole variable domain, filled in from reference TRBV5-5 and TRBJ1-1, reads DAGVTQSPTHLIKTRGQQVTLRCSPISGHKSVSWYQQVLGQGPQFIFQYYEKEERGRGNFPDRFSARQFPNYSSELNVNALLLGDSALYLCASSFAGNTEAFFGQGTRLTVV.

The rearrangement joins TRBV5-1 to TRBJ2-7; TRBD1 agrees at 9 bases. CDR3 size: 15 residues. Germline V gene lookup returns CDR1 SGHRS and CDR2 YFSETQ. The V segment lost 5 bases and the J segment 4 bases; nucleotides outside the gene matches: 10. The CDR3 here is CASSPGDREGYEQYF. The CDR3 DNA is TGCGCCAGCAGTCCGGGGGACAGGGAAGGTTACGAGCAGTACTTC.

Here the CDR3 reads CASSPNSGSGEKLFF. The CDR3 DNA is TGTGCCAGCAGCCCAAACAGTGGGAGTGGTGAAAAACTGTTTTTT. This rearrangement joins TRBV7-2 to TRBJ1-4; no clear D. Per germline, CDR1 SGHTA and CDR2 FQGNSA. V gave up 5 bases and J gave up 7 bases, with 17 bases separating them. The CDR3 is 15 residues long.

The J gene is TRBJ1-2, the V gene TRBV7-9; D remains ambiguous. Between the trimmed V and J ends, which lost 3 bases and 2 bases, there was a span of 16 bases. The CDR3 sequence is 16 residues long. Germline assignment: CDR1 SEHNR and CDR2 FQNEAQ (reference sequence). Here the CDR3 reads CASSFELRRSNYGYTF. The CDR3 DNA reads as TGTGCCAGCAGCTTCGAACTCAGGAGGTCCAACTATGGCTACACCTTC.

The V gene is TRBV7-9, the J gene TRBJ2-3, with D perhaps TRBD2 (5 bases). The germline gives CDR1 SEHNR, CDR2 FQNEAQ (reference sequence). The CDR3 contains 15 residues. V shed 2 bases and J shed 4 bases, with 13 bases lying between them. The CDR3 DNA sequence: TGTGCCAGCAGCTTAAACCCCCTAGCTGCAGATACGCAGTATTTT. This translates into CASSLNPLAADTQYF.

The rearrangement joins TRBV18 to TRBJ2-1; TRBD2 agrees at 14 bases. The CDR3 length is 16 residues. Germline V gene sequence: CDR1 KGHSH, CDR2 LQKENI. J was trimmed by 10 bases and V by 6 bases; bases with no gene match: 11. This chain's CDR3 is CASSGKGLAGVLEQFF. CDR3 bases: TGTGCCAGCTCGGGGAAGGGACTAGCGGGAGTTTTGGAGCAGTTCTTC.

The genes are TRBV5-8 and TRBJ1-3, with D possibly matching TRBD1 (5 bases). V lost 0 bases and J lost 4, with 11 bases in between. CDR1 is SGHTS, CDR2 YDEGEE, per germline. The CDR3 is made up of 15 amino acids. Here the CDR3 DNA reads TGTGCCAGCAGCTTGGGTCAGGGTACCGGAAACACCATATATTTT. Amino acid sequence: CASSLGQGTGNTIYF.

V usage is TRBV19 and J usage is TRBJ2-3; D is perhaps TRBD1 (5 bases). The CDR3 sequence is 18 residues long. CDR1 LNHDA and CDR2 SQIVND come from the germline V gene (reference sequence). Deletions cut 5 bases from V and 7 bases from J, with 28 bases between. CDR3 DNA sequence: TGTGCCAGTAGTTCACACCACACCGGACAAGGAATAAGATATACGCAGTATTTT. Its protein product is CASSSHHTGQGIRYTQYF.

The chain uses TRBV7-8 and TRBJ2-3; 9 nucleotides agree with TRBD2. After removal of 5 bases from V and 6 bases from J, the junction contained 9 bases not matched to a gene. Germline CDR1 and CDR2: SGHVS and FQNEAQ. The CDR3 is 15 residues long. CDR3 in DNA: TGTGCCAGCAGCAATTCATTAGCGGGAGCTGATACGCAGTATTTT. As protein: CASSNSLAGADTQYF. Filled out from reference TRBV7-8 and TRBJ2-3, the complete variable domain reads GAGVSQSPRYKVAKRGQDVALRCDPISGHVSLFWYQQALGQGPEFLTYFQNEAQLDKSGLPSDRFFAERPEGSVSTLKIQRTQQEDSAVYLCASSNSLAGADTQYFGPGTRLTVL.

The chain carries TRBV7-2 and TRBJ2-3; weak D call: TRBD2 (6 bases). With 5 bases removed from V and 1 base from J, the gap between germline ends came to 16 bases. The germline gives CDR1 SGHTA, CDR2 FQGNSA. The CDR3 contains 16 residues. The DNA for the CDR3 is TGTGCCAGCAGCGTTAGCGGCCTGCCCGGCACAGATACGCAGTATTTT. It encodes CASSVSGLPGTDTQYF.

V and J are TRBV11-2 and TRBJ1-4; no reliable D call. Germline V lookup: CDR1 SGHAT, CDR2 FQNNGV. Trimming shortened V by 5 bases and J by 1 base, and 11 bases separated the two germline ends. This CDR3 comprises 15 residues. CDR3 nucleotide sequence: TGTGCCAGCAGCCCCCGCCCGGGAACTAATGAAAAACTGTTTTTT. Amino acids: CASSPRPGTNEKLFF.

This clone was found a few times. The chain couples TRBV27 to TRBJ1-2; weak D call: TRBD1 (6 bases). This CDR3 contains 16 residues. Germline assignment: CDR1 MNHEY and CDR2 SMNVEV (reference sequence). Trimming left V 3 bases short and J 8 bases short, with 22 bases between. The CDR3 DNA reads TGTGCCAGCAGTTTTCTAGTCGAGGGGGAGACGAGGGGCTACACCTTC. Its translation is CASSFLVEGETRGYTF.

The chain joins TRBV18 to TRBJ2-5, with 9 bases matching TRBD1. The J segment lost 5 bases and the V segment lost 0 bases, leaving 4 bases of the junction unmatched. Germline lookup yields CDR1 KGHSH and CDR2 LQKENI. The CDR3 contains 15 residues. The CDR3 bases are TGTGCCAGCTCACCACCGAGGACAGGGGACGAGACCCAGTACTTC. Protein product: CASSPPRTGDETQYF.

The sample holds one count of this clone. The genes are TRBV9 and TRBJ2-7, with D possibly matching TRBD1 (5 bases). The ends were cut back, 0 bases at V and 0 bases at J, with 10 bases in the middle. Germline V gives CDR1 SGDLS, CDR2 YYNGEE. There are 15 residues in the CDR3. The CDR3 here is CASSVGADSSYEQYF. In DNA form, the CDR3 reads TGTGCCAGCAGCGTAGGGGCTGACAGCTCCTACGAGCAGTACTTC.

CDR3 in amino acids: CASSQQVINYGYTF. The CDR3 DNA reads TGTGCCAGCTCACAGCAGGTCATTAACTATGGCTACACCTTC. The chain recombines TRBV18 with TRBJ1-2; no reliable D call. The germline gives CDR1 KGHSH, CDR2 LQKENI. The CDR3 has 14 amino acids. Between the trimmed V and J ends, which lost 4 bases and 1 base, there was a span of 10 bases.

This clone came up a few times. The V and J genes are TRBV19 and TRBJ1-1; no clear D gene. The germline V gene encodes CDR1 LNHDA and CDR2 SQIVND (reference sequence). The CDR3 runs 14 residues. V lost 2 bases and J lost 2, with 9 bases in between. CDR3 DNA: TGTGCCAGTAGTATAAAAGCTGTTAACACTGAAGCTTTCTTT. This sequence encodes CASSIKAVNTEAFF.

This clone was seen a handful of times. The chain combines TRBV18 with TRBJ1-1; the D gene is possibly TRBD1 (6 bases). This CDR3 comprises 16 residues. Germline lookup yields CDR1 KGHSH and CDR2 LQKENI. Trimming stripped 2 bases from V and 0 bases from J, with 13 bases between. CDR3 DNA: TGTGCCAGCTCACCAGAGCAGGGGAGCATGAACACTGAAGCTTTCTTT. This gives the protein CASSPEQGSMNTEAFF.